The 23 T cell receptor beta chains given below trace back to one sample, sequenced in a study of blood T cell repertoires in COVID-19. Method: immunoSEQ multiplex PCR; TCRdb's copy keeps in-frame clones and lacks some. The sample gives fewer than 35,000 clones, 90% to 95% of which show up once; roughly an eighth is in the top ten. The specimen was peripheral blood. Receptor source: a human donor in a cohort sampled during active COVID-19.

The CDR3: CASRGSDYGYTF. DNA of the CDR3: TGTGCCAGCAGGGGGAGTGACTATGGCTACACCTTC. V usage is TRBV2 and J usage is TRBJ1-2, with D hard to call. CDR3 length: 12 residues. Looked up from germline, CDR1 is SNHLY and CDR2 is FYNNEI. V was clipped by 6 bases and J by 3 bases, with 8 bases between them.

This chain connects TRBV28 to TRBJ2-7; the match to TRBD2 covers 7 bases. The CDR3 runs to 17 residues. Unmatched junction bases numbered 13, after V lost 4 bases and J lost 1 base. Germline-derived CDR1 and CDR2 are MDHEN and SYDVKM. In nucleotides, the CDR3 is TGTGCCAGCAGTTACCTAAAAAAGCTAGCGGTATCCTACGAGCAGTACTTC. It yields the protein CASSYLKKLAVSYEQYF.

The table lists this clone with a count of one. V gene TRBV19 combines with J gene TRBJ2-1, with D tentatively TRBD2 (6 bases). This CDR3 has 16 amino acids. Germline-derived CDR1 and CDR2 are LNHDA and SQIVND (reference sequence). Deletions cut 3 bases from V and 8 bases from J, with 20 bases between. The CDR3 region is CASSIPRGGRSDEQFF. CDR3 bases: TGTGCCAGTAGTATCCCCCGAGGAGGGCGGTCGGATGAGCAGTTCTTC.

The chain has TRBV27 and TRBJ2-3; 7 bases agree with TRBD1. Germline CDR1 and CDR2: MNHEY and SMNVEV (reference sequence). With V trimmed by 5 bases and J by 2 bases, 4 bases remained unmatched. The CDR3 is 14 amino acids. Written as DNA, the CDR3 is TGTGCCAGCAGTCACAGGGGACCCACAGATACGCAGTATTTT. This sequence encodes CASSHRGPTDTQYF.

The chain carries TRBV18 and TRBJ2-1; D might be TRBD1 (6 bases). Trimming pared 5 bases from V and 3 bases from J, leaving 8 bases between. Germline loops: CDR1 KGHSH, CDR2 LQKENI. The CDR3 is 13 residues long. DNA of the CDR3: TGTGCCAGCTCAAGGGACAACTACAATGAGCAGTTCTTC. Translation: CASSRDNYNEQFF.

J is TRBJ2-1 and V is TRBV5-6, with TRBD2 identical over 7 bases. Germline V CDR1 and CDR2: SGHDT, YYEEEE. V lost 3 bases to trimming and J lost 4 bases; unmatched junction nucleotides: 4. The CDR3 runs to 14 residues. The CDR3 coding sequence is TGTGCCAGCAGCTACCTAGCGGTATACAATGAGCAGTTCTTC. Encoded protein: CASSYLAVYNEQFF.

Concerning this clone itself: At the DNA level, this CDR3 is encoded by other sequences in the same sample as well. The gene calls are TRBV2 and TRBJ2-1; possibly TRBD2 for D (6 bases). The CDR3 has 16 residues. Trimming cost V 2 bases and J 2 bases, with 13 bases left between them. Germline V CDR1 and CDR2: SNHLY, FYNNEI. The chain's CDR3 is CASSEHSGLTYNEQFF. Written as DNA, the CDR3 is TGTGCCAGCAGTGAACACTCGGGACTGACCTACAATGAGCAGTTCTTC.

The V gene is TRBV7-2, the J gene TRBJ2-5; D may be TRBD2 (6 bases). The CDR3 covers 15 residues. CDR1 is SGHTA, CDR2 FQGNSA, per germline. Trimming removed 5 bases at V and 0 bases at J, with 13 bases between. CDR3 bases: TGTGCCAGCAGCCCGGAGGGCCTGGACCAAGAGACCCAGTACTTC. This translates into CASSPEGLDQETQYF.

This rearrangement joins TRBV30 to TRBJ2-7; D is uncertain. This CDR3 contains 13 residues. The germline V gene encodes CDR1 GTSNPN and CDR2 SVGIG (reference sequence). V gave up 0 bases and J gave up 6 bases, with 12 bases separating them. CDR3 in amino acids: CAWSVQVPPEQYF. In DNA, the CDR3 is TGTGCCTGGAGTGTGCAGGTCCCACCCGAGCAGTACTTC.

The gene calls are TRBV4-1 and TRBJ2-1; 9 bases fit TRBD1. V shed 0 bases and J 0 bases; nucleotides not matched to a gene: 15. Germline CDR1 reads MGHRA; CDR2 reads YSYEKL. The CDR3 totals 21 residues. CDR3 DNA sequence: TGCGCCAGCAGCCAAGATAGGCCGGGACAGGGTATTTGGAGCTCCTACAATGAGCAGTTCTTC. It specifies CASSQDRPGQGIWSSYNEQFF.

This clone was observed once. J is TRBJ2-5 and V is TRBV29-1; 12 nucleotides align to TRBD2. The J segment lost 9 bases and the V segment lost 6 bases, leaving 11 bases of the junction unmatched. In germline, CDR1 is SQVTM, CDR2 ANQGSEA. The CDR3 is made up of 14 amino acids. CDR3 region: CSVQLTSGRPPQYF. As DNA, the CDR3 is TGCAGCGTCCAGCTGACTAGCGGGAGACCGCCCCAGTACTTC.

This chain connects TRBV9 to TRBJ2-7; a weak D match, TRBD2 (6 bases). The V gene's germline CDR1 is SGDLS and CDR2 YYNGEE. The CDR3 spans 15 residues. The ends were cut back, 0 bases at V and 2 bases at J, with 12 bases in the middle. CDR3 in DNA: TGTGCCAGCAGCGTAGCGGTTGGGAGGACCTACGAGCAGTACTTC. Its translation is CASSVAVGRTYEQYF.

The chain combines TRBV19 with TRBJ1-2; D is unresolved. The CDR3 extends over 14 amino acids. V lost 5 bases and J lost 2, with 12 bases in between. Germline CDR1 is LNHDA and CDR2 is SQIVND (reference sequence). The DNA for the CDR3 is TGTGCCAGTAGTGTAGGTCCAGCGAACTATGGCTACACCTTC. Protein sequence: CASSVGPANYGYTF.

The chain joins TRBV11-2 to TRBJ2-7; 7 bases line up with TRBD1. With V trimmed by 5 bases and J by 2 bases, 6 bases remained unmatched. The germline CDR1 and CDR2 sequences are SGHAT and FQNNGV. This CDR3 spans 14 amino acids. The CDR3 DNA follows: TGTGCCAGCAGCCGAGGGACAGCCGCCTACGAGCAGTACTTC. This codes for CASSRGTAAYEQYF.

To note about this clone: Other nucleotide sequences from this sample produce the same CDR3. The chain carries TRBV9 and TRBJ1-2, with 8 bases identical to TRBD1. The CDR3 loop spans 15 amino acids. CDR1 and CDR2 (germline): SGDLS, YYNGEE. The trim removed 0 bases at V and 4 bases at J, leaving 5 bases unmatched. CDR3 residues: CASSVGTGGPYGYTF. The DNA for the CDR3 is TGTGCCAGCAGCGTAGGAACAGGGGGGCCCTATGGCTACACCTTC.

V usage is TRBV5-1 and J usage is TRBJ1-6, with 8 bases that match TRBD1. CDR1 is SGHRS and CDR2 is YFSETQ in the germline V gene. The V and J ends lost 0 bases and 6 bases, in that order; junction bases with no gene match: 8. This CDR3 is 17 amino acids long. The CDR3 DNA is TGCGCCAGCAGCTTGGGCCCGACAGGGGCCATTAATTCACCCCTCCACTTT. It codes for CASSLGPTGAINSPLHF.

V gene TRBV7-2 combines with J gene TRBJ2-3; 7 bases agree with TRBD2. V shed 1 base and J 2 bases; nucleotides not matched to a gene: 6. The CDR3 totals 16 residues. Per the germline V gene, CDR1 is SGHTA and CDR2 is FQGNSA. CDR3 coding DNA: TGTGCCAGCAGCTTAGTAGCCAGCGGGAACACAGATACGCAGTATTTT. Its protein is CASSLVASGNTDTQYF.

J is TRBJ2-7 and V is TRBV10-3; 7 bases are a match to TRBD2. The germline CDR1 and CDR2 sequences are ENHRY and SYGVKD. The CDR3 has 12 residues. With 11 bases clipped from V and 6 bases from J, the junction kept 10 bases outside the gene matches. The CDR3 DNA follows: TGTGCCGGGTGGGGGGGAGTAGGCGAGCAGTACTTC. Its protein product is CAGWGGVGEQYF.

The chain carries TRBV18 and TRBJ2-1; weak D call: TRBD1 (6 bases). The germline V and J ends were trimmed by 3 bases and 3 bases, with 24 bases remaining between them. The CDR3 contains 19 residues. Looked up from germline, CDR1 is KGHSH and CDR2 is LQKENI. CDR3 nucleotides: TGTGCCAGCTCACCCCGACCGACCCGACAGGCCCAATACTACAATGAGCAGTTCTTC. Protein sequence: CASSPRPTRQAQYYNEQFF.

CDR3 sequence reads: CASSLDASGGYNEQFF. As DNA, the CDR3 is TGTGCCAGCAGCTTAGATGCTAGCGGTGGCTACAATGAGCAGTTCTTC. The V call is TRBV7-3, the J call TRBJ2-1, with 7 bases aligning to TRBD2. The CDR3 is made up of 16 amino acids. Germline CDR1 SGHTA, CDR2 FQGTGA. V shed 2 bases and J 3 bases; nucleotides not matched to a gene: 7.

The V gene is TRBV2, the J gene TRBJ1-1; D gene uncertain. The germline V and J ends were trimmed by 4 bases and 10 bases, with 7 bases remaining between them. The germline CDR1 and CDR2 sequences are SNHLY and FYNNEI. The length of the CDR3 is 10 residues. CDR3 sequence: CASSVRAAFF. In DNA form, the CDR3 reads TGTGCCAGCAGTGTCCGAGCAGCTTTCTTT.

This chain uses TRBV7-6 with TRBJ1-1, with TRBD1 as a possible D gene (6 bases). CDR1 SGHVS and CDR2 FNYEAQ come from the germline V gene. There are 15 residues in the CDR3. Trimming took 1 base from V and 0 from J, leaving 9 bases between them. CDR3: CASSLGGLLNTEAFF. Here the CDR3 DNA reads TGTGCCAGCAGCTTAGGGGGGCTATTGAACACTGAAGCTTTCTTT. Variable domain in full (rest from reference TRBV7-6 and TRBJ1-1): GAGVSQSPRYKVTKRGQDVALRCDPISGHVSLYWYRQALGQGPEFLTYFNYEAQQDKSGLPNDRFSAERPEGSISTLTIQRTEQRDSAMYRCASSLGGLLNTEAFFGQGTRLTVV.

The chain is built from TRBV16 and TRBJ2-5; 12 bases line up with TRBD2. This CDR3 is built from 16 residues. Trimming removed 3 bases from V and 4 bases from J; junction bases left unmatched: 6. CDR1 is KGHSY, CDR2 FQNENV, per germline. The CDR3 sequence: CASSHGGLAGRETQYF. DNA of the CDR3: TGTGCCAGCAGCCACGGTGGACTAGCGGGGAGAGAGACCCAGTACTTC.